A single count supports the clone carrying this TCR beta chain. The source of the sample is a study of blood T cell repertoires in COVID-19. At the level of the study: Samples came from the United States, Italy and Spain, spanning acute and convalescent COVID-19. T cells, B-cell-depleted T cells, or PBMCs provided the cDNA or gDNA that served as material.

Per the study methods: Estimates of nucleated cell counts were drawn from the amplification of reference gene primers. The assay was immunoSEQ multiplex PCR, and TCRdb's table has in-frame clones only and misses some. V and J calls and clone size are given by that table; D and trimming were obtained from the DNA. There are some 110,000 clones in the sample; approximately 72% occur only once, and roughly 19% lies in the top ten. This CDR3 is 15 amino acids long. Germline CDR1 SEHNR, CDR2 FQNEAQ (reference sequence). V was trimmed by 2 bases and J by 7 bases, leaving 15 bases between them. The specimen sequenced was peripheral blood. The rearrangement links TRBV7-9 to TRBJ1-5, with no clear D. The sequence was collected from a woman aged 65 to 85 with acute or convalescent COVID-19. CDR3 region: CASSLSGGDMQPQHF. The CDR3 DNA sequence: TGTGCCAGCAGCTTATCGGGCGGGGATATGCAGCCCCAGCATTTT.